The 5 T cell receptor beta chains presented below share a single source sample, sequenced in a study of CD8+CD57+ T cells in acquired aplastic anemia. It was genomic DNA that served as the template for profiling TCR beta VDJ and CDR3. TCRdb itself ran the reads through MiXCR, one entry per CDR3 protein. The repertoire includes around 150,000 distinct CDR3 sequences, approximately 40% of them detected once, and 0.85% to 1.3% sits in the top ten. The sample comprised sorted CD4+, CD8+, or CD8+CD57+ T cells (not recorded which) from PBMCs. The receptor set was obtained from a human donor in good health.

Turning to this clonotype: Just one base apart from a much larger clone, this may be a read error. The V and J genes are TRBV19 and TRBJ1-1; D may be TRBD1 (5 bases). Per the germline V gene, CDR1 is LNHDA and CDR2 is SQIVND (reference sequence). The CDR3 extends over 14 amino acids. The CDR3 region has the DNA TGTGCCAGTAGTTACCGGGTGAAGGACACTGACGCTTTCTTT. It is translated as CASSYRVKDTDAFF.

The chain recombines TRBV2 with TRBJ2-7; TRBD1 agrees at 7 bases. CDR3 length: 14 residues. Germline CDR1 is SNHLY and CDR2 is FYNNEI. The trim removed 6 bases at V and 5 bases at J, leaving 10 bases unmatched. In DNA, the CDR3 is TGTGCCAGCAGGGCACAGGGGTTGAGGAACGAGCAGTACTTC. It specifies CASRAQGLRNEQYF. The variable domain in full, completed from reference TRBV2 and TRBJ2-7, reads EPEVTQTPSHQVTQMGQEVILRCVPISNHLYFYWYRQILGQKVEFLVSFYNNEISEKSEIFDDQFSVERPDGSNFTLKIRSTKLEDSAMYFCASRAQGLRNEQYFGPGTRLTVT.

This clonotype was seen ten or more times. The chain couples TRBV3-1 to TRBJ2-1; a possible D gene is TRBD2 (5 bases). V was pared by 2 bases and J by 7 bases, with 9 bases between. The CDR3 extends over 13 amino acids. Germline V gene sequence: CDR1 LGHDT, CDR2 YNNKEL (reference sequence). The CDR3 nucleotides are TGTGCCAGCAGCCAAACTAGTGAGAATGAGCAGTTCTTC. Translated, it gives CASSQTSENEQFF.

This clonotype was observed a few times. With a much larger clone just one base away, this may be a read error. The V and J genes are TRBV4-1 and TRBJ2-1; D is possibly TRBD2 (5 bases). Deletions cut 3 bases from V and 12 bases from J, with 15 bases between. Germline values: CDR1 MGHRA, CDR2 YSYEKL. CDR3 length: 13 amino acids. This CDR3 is CASSQEPKSGQFF. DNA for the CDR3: TGCGCCAGCAGCCAGGAGCCTAAGAGCGGGCAGTTCTTC.

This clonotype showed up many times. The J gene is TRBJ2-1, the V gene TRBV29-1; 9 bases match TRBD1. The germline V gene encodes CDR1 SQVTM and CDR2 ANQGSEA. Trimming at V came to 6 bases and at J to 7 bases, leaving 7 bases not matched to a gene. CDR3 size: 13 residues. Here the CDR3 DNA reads TGCAGCGTCAGGACAGGGGCTGGGAATGAGCAGTTCTTC. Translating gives CSVRTGAGNEQFF.